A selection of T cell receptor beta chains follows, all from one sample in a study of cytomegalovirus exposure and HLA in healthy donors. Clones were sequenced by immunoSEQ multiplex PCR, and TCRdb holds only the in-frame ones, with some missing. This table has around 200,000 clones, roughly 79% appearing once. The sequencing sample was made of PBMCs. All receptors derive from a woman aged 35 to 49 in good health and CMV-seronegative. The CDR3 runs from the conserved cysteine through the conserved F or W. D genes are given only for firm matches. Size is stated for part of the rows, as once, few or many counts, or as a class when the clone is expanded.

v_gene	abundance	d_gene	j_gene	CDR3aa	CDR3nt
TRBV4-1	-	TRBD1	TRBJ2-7	CASSQVWDSSYEQYF	TGCGCCAGCAGCCAAGTGTGGGACAGCTCCTACGAGCAGTACTTC
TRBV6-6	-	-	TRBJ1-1	CASSARGGEAFF	TGTGCCAGCAGCGCCCGAGGGGGTGAAGCTTTCTTT
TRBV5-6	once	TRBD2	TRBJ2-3	CASSLVASGGALSF	TGTGCCAGCAGCTTGGTGGCTAGCGGGGGGGCTTTATCTTTT
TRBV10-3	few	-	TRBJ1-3	CAISEQGLSGNTIYF	TGTGCCATCAGTGAGCAGGGGCTCTCTGGAAACACCATATATTTT
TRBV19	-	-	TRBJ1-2	CASSPGLGNYGYTF	TGTGCCAGTAGCCCGGGACTGGGTAACTATGGCTACACCTTC
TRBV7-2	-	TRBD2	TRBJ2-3	CASRLGLETDTQYF	TGTGCCAGCAGACTTGGACTAGAGACAGATACGCAGTATTTT
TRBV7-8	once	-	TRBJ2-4	CASSPALAKNIQYF	TGTGCCAGCAGCCCAGCGCTAGCCAAAAACATTCAGTACTTC
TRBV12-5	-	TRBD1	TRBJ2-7	CASGSFPGQGSYEQYF	TGTGCTAGTGGTTCGTTCCCGGGACAGGGATCGTACGAGCAGTACTTC
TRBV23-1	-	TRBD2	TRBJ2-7	CASSQSLAGPSYEQYF	TGCGCCAGCAGTCAATCCCTAGCGGGACCGTCCTACGAGCAGTACTTC
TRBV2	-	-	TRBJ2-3	CASSEAGQRVDTQYF	TGTGCCAGCTCGGAGGCAGGCCAAAGGGTGGATACGCAGTATTTT
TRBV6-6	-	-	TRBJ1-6	CASSYFVPGNNSPLHF	TGTGCCAGCAGTTACTTCGTACCCGGTAATAATTCACCCCTCCACTTT
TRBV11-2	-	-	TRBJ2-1	CASSLVGASEQFF	TGTGCCAGCAGCTTAGTGGGGGCCAGTGAGCAGTTCTTC
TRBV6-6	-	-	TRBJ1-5	CASSTTGGNHQPQHF	TGTGCCAGCAGTACGACCGGGGGAAATCATCAGCCCCAGCATTTT
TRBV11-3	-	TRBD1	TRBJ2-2	CASSPSPDRESTGELFF	TGTGCCAGCAGCCCCTCCCCGGACAGGGAAAGCACCGGGGAGCTGTTTTTT
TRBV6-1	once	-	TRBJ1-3	CASSQNSGNTIYF	TGTGCCAGCAGCCAAAACTCTGGAAACACCATATATTTT
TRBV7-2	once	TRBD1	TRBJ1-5	CASSRMDRGGNQPQHF	TGTGCCAGCAGCCGCATGGACAGGGGTGGTAATCAGCCCCAGCATTTT
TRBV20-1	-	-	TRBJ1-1	CSASISMAFF	TGCAGTGCTAGCATATCTATGGCTTTCTTT
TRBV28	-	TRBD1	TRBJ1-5	CASSPPRGRRVGQPQHF	TGTGCCAGCAGCCCTCCCAGGGGGCGCCGGGTTGGGCAGCCCCAGCATTTT
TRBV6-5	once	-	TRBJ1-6	CASSGSKESSPLHF	TGTGCCAGCAGCGGGAGTAAGGAGAGTTCACCCCTCCACTTT
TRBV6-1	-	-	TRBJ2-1	CASSEVGGPRNEQFF	TGTGCCAGCAGTGAAGTGGGGGGGCCTCGGAATGAGCAGTTCTTC
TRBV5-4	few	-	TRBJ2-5	CASSLGLRETQYF	TGTGCCAGCAGCTTGGGACTAAGGGAGACCCAGTACTTC
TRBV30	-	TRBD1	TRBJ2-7	CAWRGTGGDREQYF	TGTGCCTGGAGGGGGACAGGGGGGGATCGCGAGCAGTACTTC
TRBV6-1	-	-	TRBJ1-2	CATTQVRGDYGYTF	TGTGCCACCACCCAGGTGCGTGGTGACTATGGCTACACCTTC
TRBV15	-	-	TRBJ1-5	CATSRAEARNQPQHF	TGTGCCACCAGCAGAGCAGAGGCACGCAATCAGCCCCAGCATTTT
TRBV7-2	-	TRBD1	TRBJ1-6	CASSWGQGGSPLHF	TGTGCCAGCAGCTGGGGACAGGGAGGTTCACCCCTCCACTTT
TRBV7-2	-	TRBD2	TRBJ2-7	CASSPGASGGPYEQYF	TGTGCCAGCAGCCCGGGGGCTAGCGGGGGTCCGTACGAGCAGTACTTC
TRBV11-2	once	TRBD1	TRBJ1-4	CASSLDGGQGVYEKLFF	TGTGCCAGCAGCTTAGATGGAGGGCAGGGGGTCTATGAAAAACTGTTTTTT
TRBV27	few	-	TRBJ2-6	CASSQILTAGANVLTF	TGTGCCAGCAGTCAGATCCTGACAGCTGGGGCCAACGTCCTGACTTTC
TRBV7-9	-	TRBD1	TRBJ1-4	CASSRPGTGNEKLFF	TGTGCCAGCAGCCGTCCCGGGACAGGGAATGAAAAACTGTTTTTT
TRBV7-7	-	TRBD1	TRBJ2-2	CASSSRQGHTGELFF	TGTGCTAGCAGCTCAAGACAGGGGCACACCGGGGAGCTGTTTTTT
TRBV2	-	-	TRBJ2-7	CASRPGLYEQYF	TGTGCCAGCAGACCTGGACTTTACGAGCAGTACTTC
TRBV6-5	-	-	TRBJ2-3	CASSYSGVGGWYF	TGTGCCAGCAGTTACTCCGGCGTCGGGGGTTGGTATTTT
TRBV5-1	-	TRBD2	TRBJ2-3	CASSMSGGADTQYF	TGCGCCAGCAGCATGAGCGGGGGTGCAGATACGCAGTATTTT
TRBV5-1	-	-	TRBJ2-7	CASSLTTDTYEQYF	TGCGCCAGCAGCTTAACGACAGATACCTACGAGCAGTACTTC
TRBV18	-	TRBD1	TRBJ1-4	CASSDTGATNEKLFF	TGTGCCAGCTCCGATACAGGGGCAACTAATGAAAAACTGTTTTTT
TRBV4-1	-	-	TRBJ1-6	CASSREGGAGGSPLHF	TGCGCCAGCAGCCGCGAGGGGGGCGCGGGAGGTTCACCCCTCCACTTT
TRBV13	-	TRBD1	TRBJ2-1	CASSGDRGPRDNEQFF	TGTGCCAGCAGCGGGGACAGGGGCCCAAGGGACAATGAGCAGTTCTTC
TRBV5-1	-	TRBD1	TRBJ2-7	CASSLFAGQGAGGEQYF	TGCGCCAGCAGCTTGTTTGCGGGACAGGGGGCGGGTGGCGAGCAGTACTTC
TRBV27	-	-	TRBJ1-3	CASSFGGSGNTIYF	TGTGCCAGCAGTTTCGGAGGGTCAGGAAACACCATATATTTT
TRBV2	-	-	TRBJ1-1	CASTRRPAAGENTEAFF	TGTGCCAGCACCAGAAGGCCAGCCGCCGGGGAGAACACTGAAGCTTTCTTT
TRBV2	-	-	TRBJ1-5	CASSEIGIGQPQHF	TGTGCCAGCAGTGAAATCGGGATAGGTCAGCCCCAGCATTTT
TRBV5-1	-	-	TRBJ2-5	CASSLQPGTPEETQYF	TGCGCCAGCAGCCTACAGCCCGGGACACCGGAGGAGACCCAGTACTTC
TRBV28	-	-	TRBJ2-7	CASKISRNAYEQYF	TGTGCCAGCAAGATCTCCAGAAACGCCTACGAGCAGTACTTC
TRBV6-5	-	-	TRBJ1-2	CASSYDTTGSYGYTF	TGTGCCAGCAGTTACGACACCACAGGGAGCTATGGCTACACCTTC
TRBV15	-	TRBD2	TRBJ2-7	CATSGGLAGGYEQYF	TGTGCCACCAGTGGCGGACTAGCGGGGGGCTACGAGCAGTACTTC
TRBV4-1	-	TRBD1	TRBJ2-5	CASSRTGFETQYF	TGCGCCAGCAGCCGGACAGGTTTTGAGACCCAGTACTTC
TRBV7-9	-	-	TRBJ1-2	CASSLMRSYGYTF	TGTGCCAGCAGCTTAATGAGGTCCTATGGCTACACCTTC
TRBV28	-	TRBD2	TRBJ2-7	CASSSGTSGGYEQYF	TGTGCCAGCAGTTCAGGGACTAGCGGGGGCTACGAGCAGTACTTC
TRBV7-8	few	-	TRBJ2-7	CASSPEAGIDSYEQYF	TGTGCCAGCAGCCCAGAGGCAGGGATTGACTCCTACGAGCAGTACTTC
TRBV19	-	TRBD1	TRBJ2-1	CASHRTGGSYNEQFF	TGTGCCAGTCACCGGACAGGGGGGTCCTACAATGAGCAGTTCTTC